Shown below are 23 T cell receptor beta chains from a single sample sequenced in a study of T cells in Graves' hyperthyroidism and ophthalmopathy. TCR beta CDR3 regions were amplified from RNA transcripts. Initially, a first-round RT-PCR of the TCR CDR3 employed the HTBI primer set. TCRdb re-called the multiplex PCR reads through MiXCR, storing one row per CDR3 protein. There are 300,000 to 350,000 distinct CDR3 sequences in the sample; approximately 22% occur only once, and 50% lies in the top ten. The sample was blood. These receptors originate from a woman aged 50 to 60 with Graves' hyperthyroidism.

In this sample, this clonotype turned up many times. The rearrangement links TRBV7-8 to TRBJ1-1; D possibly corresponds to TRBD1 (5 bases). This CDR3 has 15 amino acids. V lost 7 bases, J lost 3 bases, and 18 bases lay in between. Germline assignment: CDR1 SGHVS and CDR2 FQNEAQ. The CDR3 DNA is TGTGCCAGCAAAACGGAGGGACTTGGAGACACTGAAGCTTTCTTT. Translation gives CASKTEGLGDTEAFF.

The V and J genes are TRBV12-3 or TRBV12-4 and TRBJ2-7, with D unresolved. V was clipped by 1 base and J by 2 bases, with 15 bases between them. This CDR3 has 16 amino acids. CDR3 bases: TGTGCCAGCAGTTTAGGTGGCGATCGGGTCGCCTACGAGCAGTACTTC. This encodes CASSLGGDRVAYEQYF.

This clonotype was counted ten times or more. The CDR3 nucleotides are TGTGCCTGGATGGCTTTAGGACGGGGCTACACCTTC. It encodes CAWMALGRGYTF. The chain is built from TRBV30 and TRBJ1-2, with D unclear. The CDR3 is made up of 12 amino acids. Per the germline V gene, CDR1 is GTSNPN and CDR2 is SVGIG (reference sequence). Trimming shortened V by 4 bases and J by 8 bases, and 14 bases separated the two germline ends.

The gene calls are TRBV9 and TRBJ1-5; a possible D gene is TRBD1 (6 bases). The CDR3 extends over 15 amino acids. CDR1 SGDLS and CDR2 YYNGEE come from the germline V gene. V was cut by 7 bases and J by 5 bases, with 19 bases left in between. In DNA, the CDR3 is TGTGCCAGCGCCCGATGGGGACAAAAAGATCAGCCCCAGCATTTT. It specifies CASARWGQKDQPQHF.

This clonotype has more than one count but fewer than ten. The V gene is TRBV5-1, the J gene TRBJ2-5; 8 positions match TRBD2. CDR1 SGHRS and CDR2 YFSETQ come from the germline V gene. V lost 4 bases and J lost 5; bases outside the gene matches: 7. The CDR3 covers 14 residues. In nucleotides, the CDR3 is TGCGCCAGCAGCCCGGGGGGGTCATGGGAGACCCAGTACTTC. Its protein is CASSPGGSWETQYF.

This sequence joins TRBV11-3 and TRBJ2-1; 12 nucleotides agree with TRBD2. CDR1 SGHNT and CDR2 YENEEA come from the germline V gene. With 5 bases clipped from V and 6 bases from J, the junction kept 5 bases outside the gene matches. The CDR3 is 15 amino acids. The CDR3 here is CASSLAGGLRNEQFF. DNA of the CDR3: TGTGCCAGCAGCCTAGCGGGGGGGCTTCGCAATGAGCAGTTCTTC.

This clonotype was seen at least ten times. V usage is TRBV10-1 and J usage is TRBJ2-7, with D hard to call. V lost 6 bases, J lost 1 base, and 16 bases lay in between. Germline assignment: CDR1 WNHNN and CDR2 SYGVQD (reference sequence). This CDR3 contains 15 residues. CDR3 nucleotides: TGCGCCAGCAGCGGATTGGTAAGTTCGTCCTACGAGCAGTACTTC. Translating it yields CASSGLVSSSYEQYF.

This chain's CDR3 is CASSLDHGGTDTQYF. The CDR3 region has the DNA TGTGCCAGCAGCTTAGATCACGGGGGCACAGATACGCAGTATTTT. The chain carries TRBV11-2 and TRBJ2-3; D possibly corresponds to TRBD2 (5 bases). V lost 0 bases to trimming and J lost 1 base, with 8 bases between them. This CDR3 is 15 amino acids long. Germline assignment: CDR1 SGHAT and CDR2 FQNNGV.

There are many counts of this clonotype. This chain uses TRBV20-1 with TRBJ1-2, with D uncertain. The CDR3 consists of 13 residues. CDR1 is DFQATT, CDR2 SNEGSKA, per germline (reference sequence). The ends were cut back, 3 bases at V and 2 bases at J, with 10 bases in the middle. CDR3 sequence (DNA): TGCAGTGCTAGGGAGGACGAGAACTATGGCTACACCTTC. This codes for CSAREDENYGYTF.

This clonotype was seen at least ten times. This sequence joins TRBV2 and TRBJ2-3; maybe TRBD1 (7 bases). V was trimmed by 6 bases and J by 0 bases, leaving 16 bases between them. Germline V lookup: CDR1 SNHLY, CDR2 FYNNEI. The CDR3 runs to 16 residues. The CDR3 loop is CASRIQGGVSTDTQYF. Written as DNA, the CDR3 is TGTGCCAGCAGGATTCAGGGGGGAGTCAGCACAGATACGCAGTATTTT.

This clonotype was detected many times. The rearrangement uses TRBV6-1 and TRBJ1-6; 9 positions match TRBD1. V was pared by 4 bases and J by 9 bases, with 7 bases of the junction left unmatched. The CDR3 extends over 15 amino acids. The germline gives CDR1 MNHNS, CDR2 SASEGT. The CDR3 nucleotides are TGTGCCAGCAGTGGACCGGGACAGGGACGTTCACCCCTCCACTTT. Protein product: CASSGPGQGRSPLHF.

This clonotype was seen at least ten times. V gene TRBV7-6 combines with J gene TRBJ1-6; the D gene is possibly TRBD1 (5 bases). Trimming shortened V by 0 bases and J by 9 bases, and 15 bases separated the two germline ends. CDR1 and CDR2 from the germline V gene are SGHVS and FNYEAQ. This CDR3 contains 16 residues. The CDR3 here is CASSLAAQDQGSPLHF. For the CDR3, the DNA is TGTGCCAGCAGCTTAGCCGCGCAGGACCAGGGTTCACCCCTCCACTTT.

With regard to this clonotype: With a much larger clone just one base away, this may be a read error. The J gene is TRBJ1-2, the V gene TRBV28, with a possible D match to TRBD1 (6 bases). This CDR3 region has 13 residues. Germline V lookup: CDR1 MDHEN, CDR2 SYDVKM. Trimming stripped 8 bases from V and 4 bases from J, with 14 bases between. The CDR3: CASGQTGIYGYTF. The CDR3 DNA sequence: TGTGCCAGCGGACAAACAGGGATCTATGGCTACACCTTC.

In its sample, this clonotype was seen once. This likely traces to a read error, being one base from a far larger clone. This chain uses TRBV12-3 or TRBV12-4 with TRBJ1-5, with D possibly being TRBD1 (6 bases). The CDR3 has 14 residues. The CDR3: CGSSRTGSNQPQHF. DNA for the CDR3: TGTGGCAGCAGTCGAACAGGGTCCAATCAGCCCCAGCATTTT.

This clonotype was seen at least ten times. The CDR3 protein is CASSLSSGGANEQFF. The CDR3 region has the DNA TGTGCCAGCAGCCTCTCTAGCGGGGGGGCCAATGAGCAGTTCTTC. The V and J genes are TRBV12-3 or TRBV12-4 and TRBJ2-1; TRBD2 matches at 12 bases. The length of the CDR3 is 15 residues. Unmatched junction bases numbered 6, after V lost 6 bases and J lost 6 bases.

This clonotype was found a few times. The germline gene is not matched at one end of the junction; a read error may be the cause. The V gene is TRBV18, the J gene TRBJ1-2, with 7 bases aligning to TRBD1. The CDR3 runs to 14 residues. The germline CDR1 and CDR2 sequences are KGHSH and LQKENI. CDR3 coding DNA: TGTGCCAGCTCCCCACGGGACAGCGTATATGGCTACACCTTC. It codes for CASSPRDSVYGYTF.

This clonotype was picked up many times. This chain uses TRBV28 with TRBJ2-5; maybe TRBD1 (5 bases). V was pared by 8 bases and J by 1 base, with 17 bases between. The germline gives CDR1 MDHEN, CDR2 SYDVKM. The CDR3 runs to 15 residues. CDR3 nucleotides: TGTGCCAGCGGCTCCCGACAGAGACTCCAAGAGACCCAGTACTTC. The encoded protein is CASGSRQRLQETQYF.

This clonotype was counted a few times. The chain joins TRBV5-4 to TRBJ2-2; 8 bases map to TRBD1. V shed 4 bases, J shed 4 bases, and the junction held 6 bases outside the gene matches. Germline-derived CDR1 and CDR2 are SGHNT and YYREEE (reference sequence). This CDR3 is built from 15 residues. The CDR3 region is CASSLGQGFTGELFF. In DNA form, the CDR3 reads TGTGCCAGCAGCCTCGGACAGGGTTTCACCGGGGAGCTGTTTTTT.

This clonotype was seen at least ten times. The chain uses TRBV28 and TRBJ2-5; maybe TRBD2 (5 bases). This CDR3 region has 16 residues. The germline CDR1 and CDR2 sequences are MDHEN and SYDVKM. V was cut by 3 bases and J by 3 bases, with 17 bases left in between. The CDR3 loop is CASSLLTRPKKETQYF. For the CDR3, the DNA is TGTGCCAGCAGTTTGTTAACTAGGCCTAAGAAAGAGACCCAGTACTTC.

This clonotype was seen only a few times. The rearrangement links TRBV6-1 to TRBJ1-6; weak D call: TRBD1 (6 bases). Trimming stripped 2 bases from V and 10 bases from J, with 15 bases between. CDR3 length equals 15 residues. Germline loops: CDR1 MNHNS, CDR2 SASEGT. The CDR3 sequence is CASSERGGAGSPLHF. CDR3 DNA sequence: TGTGCCAGCAGTGAAAGGGGGGGGGCCGGATCACCCCTCCACTTT.

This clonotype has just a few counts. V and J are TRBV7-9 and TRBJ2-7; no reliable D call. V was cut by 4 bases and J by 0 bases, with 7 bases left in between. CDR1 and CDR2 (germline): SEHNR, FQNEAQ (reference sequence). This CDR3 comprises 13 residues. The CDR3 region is CASSSPTSYEQYF. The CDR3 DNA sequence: TGTGCCAGCAGCTCTCCGACCTCCTACGAGCAGTACTTC.

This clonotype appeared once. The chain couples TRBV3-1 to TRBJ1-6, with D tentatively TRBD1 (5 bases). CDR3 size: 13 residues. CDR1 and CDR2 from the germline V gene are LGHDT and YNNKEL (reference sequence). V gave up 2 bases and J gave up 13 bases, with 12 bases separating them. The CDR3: CASSQTQGGPLHF. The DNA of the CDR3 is TGTGCCAGCAGCCAAACCCAGGGTGGGCCCCTCCACTTT.

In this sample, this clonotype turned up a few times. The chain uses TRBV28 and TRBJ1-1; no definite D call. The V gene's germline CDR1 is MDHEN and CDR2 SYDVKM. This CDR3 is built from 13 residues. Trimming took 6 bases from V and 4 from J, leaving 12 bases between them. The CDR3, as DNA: TGTGCCAGCAGAAACATCCTTGTCACTGAAGCTTTCTTT. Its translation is CASRNILVTEAFF.